This T cell receptor beta chain was retrieved from a study of beta chain features in type 1 diabetes. Overall study: Sorted cells numbering roughly 100,000,000 were examined across all samples. Study-wide points: TCRB CDR3s from Type 1 diabetes patients were moderately but significantly shorter in all four CD4+ subsets.

CDR3 length: 15 amino acids. The J segment lost 1 base and the V segment lost 4 bases, leaving 5 bases of the junction unmatched. Germline V gives CDR1 SEHNR, CDR2 FQNEAQ (reference sequence). Sequenced material consisted of expressed TCRB transcripts (all of the isolated RNA was reverse transcribed). The method was immunoSEQ multiplex PCR; TCRdb's version includes in-frame clones alone and lacks a portion of them. The profile shows roughly 350,000 clones, 9.6% of them singletons. In its sample, this clone was seen a few times. Its specificity is not known. The sequenced sample was central memory CD4+ T cells from blood. The source is a man in his thirties or forties with type 1 diabetes. V gene TRBV7-9 combines with J gene TRBJ2-7; 9 bases are shared with TRBD1. For the CDR3, the DNA is TGTGCCAGCAGCTGGGGACAGGGAGGATCCTACGAGCAGTACTTC. This codes for CASSWGQGGSYEQYF.